This T cell receptor (beta chain) was documented in a study of radiation and T cells in renal cell carcinoma. V shed 7 bases and J shed 4 bases, with 19 bases lying between them. Per the germline V gene, CDR1 is LNHDA and CDR2 is SQIVND (reference sequence). CDR3 length equals 15 residues. Some clones are missing from TCRdb's copy, which holds only in-frame ones; the method was immunoSEQ multiplex PCR. The sample lists about 18,000 clones, around three fifths occurring once. Treatment given: treatment-naive control, cytoreductive nephrectomy. Control tumors came from a few females and about ten males, aged about 35 to 82.

Source: tumor tissue, taken from a patient whose treatment was nephrectomy without radiotherapy. The chain carries TRBV19 and TRBJ1-2; D remains unclear. This TCR came from a man in his forties or fifties with renal cell carcinoma. The CDR3 spells CASIRTDDFSYGYTF. The CDR3 DNA is TGTGCCAGTATCCGGACGGACGATTTCAGCTATGGCTACACCTTC.